The T cell receptor (beta chain) described here comes from a study of human T cells and chemical hapten exposure. TCRdb recomputed calls from the 5' RACE reads with MiXCR, one row per CDR3 protein. This sample has more than 140,000 distinct CDR3 sequences; around 4.4% occur once, and the top ten carry approximately 1.4%. J lost 6 bases, V lost 7 bases, and 12 bases had no gene match. CDR1 and CDR2 from the germline V gene are LNHDA and SQIVND (reference sequence). The CDR3 runs to 16 residues. Only a few counts were recorded for this clonotype. The authors' total RNA extraction used unfractionated whole blood.

This receptor was obtained from a female donor in good health. The V and J genes are TRBV19 and TRBJ2-2; 9 bases match TRBD2. CDR3 in DNA: TGTGCCAGTACTGAGCGGGGGGTCACATCGGCCGGGGAGCTGTTTTTT. It translates to CASTERGVTSAGELFF.